This paragraph reports one TCR beta chain. The CDR3 is made up of 16 amino acids. Germline values: CDR1 PRHDT, CDR2 FYEKMQ (reference sequence). V was cut by 4 bases and J by 1 base, with 15 bases left in between. These data belong to a study of T-cell memory formation after mild COVID-19. Study at large: Each donor largely had its own TCR clusters.

TCRdb used MiXCR to reprocess the 5' RACE reads, holding one entry per CDR3 protein. The table has about 560,000 distinct CDR3 sequences, about 20% seen once. Sequenced sample: PBMCs or a T cell subset sorted from them (not recorded which). This sequence joins TRBV13 and TRBJ2-3, with D possibly TRBD2 on 6 matching bases. The origin of this receptor is an adult woman who had mild COVID-19 (a few samples of this study predate the infection). Cell type and time point are not known. CDR3 bases: TGTGCCAGCAGCTCCCGGGACTCAGGAGGCACAGATACGCAGTATTTT. The encoded protein is CASSSRDSGGTDTQYF.